This T cell receptor (beta chain) was observed in a study of T cell responses to AZD1222 COVID-19 vaccine. General observations from the study: Vaccine-associated CD4 TCRs ranged over spike, dominating at 160-218 and 743-854. Only 5 or 6 AZD1222 recipients tested seropositive at baseline. Per reports, nearly half of all spike-specific TCRs target regions that are unmutated in variants.

Germline assignment: CDR1 SGHDT and CDR2 YYEEEE. Trimming took 0 bases from V and 0 from J; bases not matched to a gene: 0. The CDR3 consists of 14 residues. As regards this clone: What it recognizes is unknown.

The protocol was immunoSEQ multiplex PCR, while the TCRdb copy is restricted to in-frame clones and leaves out a portion. The sample lists about 130,000 clones; 87% were seen once. The chain combines TRBV5-6 with TRBJ2-7, with 7 bases identical to TRBD1. This material consisted of peripheral blood, taken on day 0 of AZD1222 vaccination. This TCR was sampled from an adult in good health. CDR3 in amino acids: CASSLDRGSYEQYF. The CDR3 DNA reads TGTGCCAGCAGCTTGGACAGGGGCTCCTACGAGCAGTACTTC.